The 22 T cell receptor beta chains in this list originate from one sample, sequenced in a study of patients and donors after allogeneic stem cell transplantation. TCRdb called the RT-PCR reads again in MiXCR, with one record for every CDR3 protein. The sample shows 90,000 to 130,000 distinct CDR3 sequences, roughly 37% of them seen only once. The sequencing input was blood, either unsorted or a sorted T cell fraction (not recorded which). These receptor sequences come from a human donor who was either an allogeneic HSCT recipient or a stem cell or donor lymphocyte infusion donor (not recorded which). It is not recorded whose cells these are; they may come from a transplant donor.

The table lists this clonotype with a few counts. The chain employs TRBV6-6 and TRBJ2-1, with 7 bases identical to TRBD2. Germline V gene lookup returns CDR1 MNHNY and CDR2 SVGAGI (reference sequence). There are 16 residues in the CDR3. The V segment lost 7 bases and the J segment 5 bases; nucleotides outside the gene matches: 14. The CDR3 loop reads CASNQGASGWNNEQFF. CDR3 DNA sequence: TGTGCCAGCAACCAAGGGGCTAGCGGATGGAACAATGAGCAGTTCTTC.

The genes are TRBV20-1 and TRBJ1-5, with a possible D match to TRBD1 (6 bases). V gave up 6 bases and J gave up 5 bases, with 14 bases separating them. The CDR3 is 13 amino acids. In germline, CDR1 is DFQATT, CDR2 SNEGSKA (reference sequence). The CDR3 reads CSAGGTLDQPQHF. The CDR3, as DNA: TGCAGTGCCGGGGGGACATTGGATCAGCCCCAGCATTTT.

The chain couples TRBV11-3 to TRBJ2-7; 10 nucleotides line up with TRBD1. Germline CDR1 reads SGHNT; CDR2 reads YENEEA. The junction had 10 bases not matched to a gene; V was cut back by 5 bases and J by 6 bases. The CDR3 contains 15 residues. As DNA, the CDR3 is TGTGCCAGCAGCCCTACAATGGGACAGGGGAGCGAGCAGTACTTC. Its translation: CASSPTMGQGSEQYF.

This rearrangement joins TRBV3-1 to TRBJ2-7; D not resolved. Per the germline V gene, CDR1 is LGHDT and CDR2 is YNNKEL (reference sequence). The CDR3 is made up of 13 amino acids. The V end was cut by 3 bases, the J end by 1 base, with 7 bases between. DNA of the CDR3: TGTGCCAGCAGCCAGGGAAGGTCCTACGAGCAGTACTTC. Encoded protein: CASSQGRSYEQYF.

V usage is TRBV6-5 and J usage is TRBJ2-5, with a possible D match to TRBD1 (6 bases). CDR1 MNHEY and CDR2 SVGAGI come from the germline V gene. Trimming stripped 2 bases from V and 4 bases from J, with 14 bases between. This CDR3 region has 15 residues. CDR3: CASSYGGQRGETQYF. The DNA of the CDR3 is TGTGCCAGCAGTTACGGCGGACAGAGGGGAGAGACCCAGTACTTC.

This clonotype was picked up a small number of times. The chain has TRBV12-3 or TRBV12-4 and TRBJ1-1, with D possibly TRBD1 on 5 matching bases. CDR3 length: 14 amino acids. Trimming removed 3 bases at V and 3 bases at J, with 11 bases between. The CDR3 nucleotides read TGTGCCAGCAGTTTGGCGGGGACGGACACTGAAGCTTTCTTT. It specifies CASSLAGTDTEAFF.

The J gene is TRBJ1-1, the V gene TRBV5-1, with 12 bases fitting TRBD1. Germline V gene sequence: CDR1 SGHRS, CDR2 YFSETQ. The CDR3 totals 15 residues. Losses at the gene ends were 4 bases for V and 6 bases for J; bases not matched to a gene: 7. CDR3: CASSSRDRGPAEAFF. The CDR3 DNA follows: TGCGCCAGCAGCAGCCGGGACAGGGGGCCAGCTGAAGCTTTCTTT.

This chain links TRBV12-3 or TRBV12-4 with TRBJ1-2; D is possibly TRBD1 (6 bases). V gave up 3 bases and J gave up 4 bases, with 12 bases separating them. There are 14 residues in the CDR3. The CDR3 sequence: CASSLRQASYGYTF. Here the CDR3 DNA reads TGTGCCAGCAGTTTGAGACAGGCCTCCTATGGCTACACCTTC.

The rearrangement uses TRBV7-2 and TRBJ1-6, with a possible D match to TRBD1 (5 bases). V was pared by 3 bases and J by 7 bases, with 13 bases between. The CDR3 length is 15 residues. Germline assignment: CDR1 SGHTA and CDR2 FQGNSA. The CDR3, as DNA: TGTGCCAGCAGCTTTACTCGGGGGAGCAATTCACCCCTCCACTTT. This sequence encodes CASSFTRGSNSPLHF.

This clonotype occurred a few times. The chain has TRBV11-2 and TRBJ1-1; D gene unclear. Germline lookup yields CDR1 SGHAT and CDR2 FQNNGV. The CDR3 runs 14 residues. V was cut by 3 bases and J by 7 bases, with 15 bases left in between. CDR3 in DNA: TGTGCCAGCAGCTTGACAACTTATGGAGGTGAAGCTTTCTTT. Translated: CASSLTTYGGEAFF. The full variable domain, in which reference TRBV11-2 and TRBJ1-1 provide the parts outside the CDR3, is EAGVAQSPRYKIIEKRQSVAFWCNPISGHATLYWYQQILGQGPKLLIQFQNNGVVDDSQLPKDRFSAERLKGVDSTLKIQPAKLEDSAVYLCASSLTTYGGEAFFGQGTRLTVV.

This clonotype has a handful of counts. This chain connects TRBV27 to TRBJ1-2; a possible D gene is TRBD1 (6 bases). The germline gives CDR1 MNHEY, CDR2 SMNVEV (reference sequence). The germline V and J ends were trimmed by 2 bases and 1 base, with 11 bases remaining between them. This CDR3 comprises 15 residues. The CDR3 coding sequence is TGTGCCAGCAGTTTAACAGGGCCCCTTAACTATGGCTACACCTTC. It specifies CASSLTGPLNYGYTF.

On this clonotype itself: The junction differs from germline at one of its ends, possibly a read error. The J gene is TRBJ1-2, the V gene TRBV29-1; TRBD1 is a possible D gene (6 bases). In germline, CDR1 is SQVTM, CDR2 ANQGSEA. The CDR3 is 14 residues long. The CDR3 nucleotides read TGCAGCGCTGAACCAGGGGAGGGGGTCTATGGCTACACCTTC. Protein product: CSAEPGEGVYGYTF.

CDR3 sequence: CASSATGVQETQYF. In DNA, the CDR3 is TGTGCCAGCAGCGCAACAGGGGTTCAAGAGACCCAGTACTTC. The rearrangement links TRBV9 to TRBJ2-5; 7 nucleotides agree with TRBD1. The ends lost 3 bases at V and 2 bases at J; junction bases unmatched: 4. The CDR3 is 14 amino acids. Germline assignment: CDR1 SGDLS and CDR2 YYNGEE.

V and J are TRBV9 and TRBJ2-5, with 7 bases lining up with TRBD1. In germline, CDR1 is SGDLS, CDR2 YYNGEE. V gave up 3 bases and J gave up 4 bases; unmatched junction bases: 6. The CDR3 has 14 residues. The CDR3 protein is CASSAGTVGETQYF. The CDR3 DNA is TGTGCCAGCAGCGCCGGGACAGTGGGAGAGACCCAGTACTTC.

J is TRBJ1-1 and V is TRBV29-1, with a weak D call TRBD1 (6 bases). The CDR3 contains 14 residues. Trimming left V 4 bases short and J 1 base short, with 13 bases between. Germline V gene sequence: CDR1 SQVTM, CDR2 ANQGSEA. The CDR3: CSVVVFRGNTEAFF. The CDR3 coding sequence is TGCAGCGTTGTAGTTTTCAGGGGGAACACTGAAGCTTTCTTT.

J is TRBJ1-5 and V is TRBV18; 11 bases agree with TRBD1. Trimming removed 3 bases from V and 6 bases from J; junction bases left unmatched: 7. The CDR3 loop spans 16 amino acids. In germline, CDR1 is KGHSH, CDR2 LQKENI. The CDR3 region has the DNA TGTGCCAGCTCACCTGAAGGACAGGGGGCAATTCAGCCCCAGCATTTT. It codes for CASSPEGQGAIQPQHF. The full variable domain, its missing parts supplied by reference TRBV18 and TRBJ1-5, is NAGVMQNPRHLVRRRGQEARLRCSPMKGHSHVYWYRQLPEEGLKFMVYLQKENIIDESGMPKERFSAEFPKEGPSILRIQQVVRGDSAAYFCASSPEGQGAIQPQHFGDGTRLSIL.

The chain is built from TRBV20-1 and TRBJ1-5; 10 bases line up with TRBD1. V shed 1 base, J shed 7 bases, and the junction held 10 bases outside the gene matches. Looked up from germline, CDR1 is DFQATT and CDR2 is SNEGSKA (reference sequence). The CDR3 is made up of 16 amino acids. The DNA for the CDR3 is TGCAGTGCTAGAGTTGGGACAGGGGCTTCGGGGCAGCCCCAGCATTTT. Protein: CSARVGTGASGQPQHF.

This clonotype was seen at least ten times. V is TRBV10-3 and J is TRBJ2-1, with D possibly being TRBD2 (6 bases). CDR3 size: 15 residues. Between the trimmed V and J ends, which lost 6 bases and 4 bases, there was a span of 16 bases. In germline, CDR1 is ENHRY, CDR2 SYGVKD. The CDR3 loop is CAISPMGGSYNEQFF. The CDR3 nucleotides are TGTGCCATCAGCCCAATGGGGGGATCGTACAATGAGCAGTTCTTC.

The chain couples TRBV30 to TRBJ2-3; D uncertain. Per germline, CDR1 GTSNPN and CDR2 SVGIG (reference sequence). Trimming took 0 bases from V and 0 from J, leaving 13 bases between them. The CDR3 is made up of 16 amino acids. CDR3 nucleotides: TGTGCCTGGAGTGTACGTGAGGCCCCTAGCACAGATACGCAGTATTTT. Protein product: CAWSVREAPSTDTQYF.

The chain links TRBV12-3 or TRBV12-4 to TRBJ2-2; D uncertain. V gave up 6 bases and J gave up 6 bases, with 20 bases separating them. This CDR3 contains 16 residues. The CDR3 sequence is CASSRIGSPAAGELFF. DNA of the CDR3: TGTGCCAGCAGCCGTATCGGCAGCCCGGCCGCCGGGGAGCTGTTTTTT.

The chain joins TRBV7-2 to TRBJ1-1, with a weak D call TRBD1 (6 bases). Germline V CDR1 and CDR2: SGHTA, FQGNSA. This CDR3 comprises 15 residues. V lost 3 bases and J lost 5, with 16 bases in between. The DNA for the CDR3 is TGTGCCAGCAGCTTCAAACAGGGTCGGGGGACTGAAGCTTTCTTT. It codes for CASSFKQGRGTEAFF.

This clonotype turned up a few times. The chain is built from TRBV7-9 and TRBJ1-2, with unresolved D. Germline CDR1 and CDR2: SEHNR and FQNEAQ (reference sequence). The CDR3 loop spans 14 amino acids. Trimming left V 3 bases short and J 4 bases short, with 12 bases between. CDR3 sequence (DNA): TGTGCCAGCAGCTTTACACCTACTACCTATGGCTACACCTTC. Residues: CASSFTPTTYGYTF. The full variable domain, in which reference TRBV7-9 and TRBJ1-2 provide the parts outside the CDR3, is DTGVSQNPRHKITKRGQNVTFRCDPISEHNRLYWYRQTLGQGPEFLTYFQNEAQLEKSRLLSDRFSAERPKGSFSTLEIQRTEQGDSAMYLCASSFTPTTYGYTFGSGTRLTVV.